The T cell receptor (beta chain) under discussion was sequenced for a study of naive and memory T cell subsets. Germline values: CDR1 SGHKS, CDR2 YYEKEE (reference sequence). CDR3 length equals 15 residues. Trimming stripped 4 bases from V and 5 bases from J, with 16 bases between. An equimolar mix of two oligonucleotides served as the beta constant-region primer for TRBC1 and TRBC2. Four rounds of PCR amplified the ligated cDNA using nested alpha and beta constant-region primers plus SP2. TCRdb reprocessed the UMI-ligation and nested PCR reads with MiXCR, giving one entry per CDR3 protein. This table has 90,000 to 120,000 distinct CDR3 sequences, approximately 15% appearing once. This clonotype has ten or more counts. Its specificity is unknown. Study-wide results and caveats: Naive repertoires, especially CD8, held a few larger clonotypes, possibly memory cells re-expressing CD45RA.

The sequencing sample was made of naive CD8+ T cells from blood. V gene TRBV5-5 combines with J gene TRBJ2-1; D is uncertain. This TCR was recovered from a human donor in good health. CDR3 DNA: TGTGCCAGCAGCCTATTCGCCAGCCTCAACAATGAGCAGTTCTTC. It yields the protein CASSLFASLNNEQFF.